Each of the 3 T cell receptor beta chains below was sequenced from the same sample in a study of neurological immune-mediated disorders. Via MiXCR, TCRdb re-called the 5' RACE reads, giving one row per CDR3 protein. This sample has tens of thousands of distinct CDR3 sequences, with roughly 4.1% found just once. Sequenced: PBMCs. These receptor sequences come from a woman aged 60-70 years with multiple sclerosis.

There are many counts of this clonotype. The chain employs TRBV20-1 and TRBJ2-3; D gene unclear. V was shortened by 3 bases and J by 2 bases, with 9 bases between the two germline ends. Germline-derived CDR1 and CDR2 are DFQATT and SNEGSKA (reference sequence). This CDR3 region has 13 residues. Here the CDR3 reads CSARNSNTDTQYF. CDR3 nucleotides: TGCAGTGCTAGGAATTCAAACACAGATACGCAGTATTTT.

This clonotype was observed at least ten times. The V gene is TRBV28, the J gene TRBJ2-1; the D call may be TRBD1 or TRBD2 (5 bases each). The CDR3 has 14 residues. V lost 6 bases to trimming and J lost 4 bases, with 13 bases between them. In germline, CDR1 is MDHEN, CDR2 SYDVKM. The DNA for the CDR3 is TGTGCCAGCAGGAGGGGAACGGGTTACAATGAGCAGTTCTTC. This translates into CASRRGTGYNEQFF.

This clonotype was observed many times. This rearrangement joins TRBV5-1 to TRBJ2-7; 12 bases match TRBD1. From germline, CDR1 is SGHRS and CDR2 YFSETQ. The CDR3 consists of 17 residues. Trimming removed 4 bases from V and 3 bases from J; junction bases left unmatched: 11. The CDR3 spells CASSLSTRDRGLYEQYF. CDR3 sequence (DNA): TGCGCCAGCAGCCTAAGTACCCGGGACAGGGGGCTCTACGAGCAGTACTTC.